The next 5 T cell receptor beta chains were all read from a single sample in a study of human T cells and chemical hapten exposure. The time point: pre-sensitization, week 0. Treatment denoted: therapeutic diphenylcyclopropenone sensitization with weekly scalp DPC. A single record per CDR3 protein comes from TCRdb applying MiXCR to the RACE reads. Of over 70,000 distinct CDR3 sequences in the sample, around 15% are singletons; the top ten hold roughly 4.6%. This material consisted of whole blood, taken in connection with sensitization to the hapten diphenylcyclopropenone (DPC). These receptors were collected from a woman aged 50 to 60 with alopecia areata. Some clones in this sample may be carry-over from other donors' samples.

The rearrangement joins TRBV4-3 to TRBJ1-4, with TRBD1 matching 7 bases. The CDR3 contains 17 residues. Germline V gene data show CDR1 as LGHNA and CDR2 as YSLEER. With 2 bases clipped from V and 6 bases from J, the junction kept 12 bases outside the gene matches. The CDR3 DNA reads as TGCGCCAGCAGCCAACTGATGTCGCGGCAGGGGGATGAAAAACTGTTTTTT. Its translation: CASSQLMSRQGDEKLFF.

The chain couples TRBV7-2 to TRBJ2-7, with TRBD1 matching 9 bases. The germline V gene has CDR1 SGHTA and CDR2 FQGNSA. The CDR3 is 14 residues long. V shed 4 bases, J shed 4 bases, and the junction held 5 bases outside the gene matches. The CDR3 reads CASSSTTGGYEQYF. For the CDR3, the DNA is TGTGCCAGCAGCTCGACGACAGGGGGTTACGAGCAGTACTTC.

This clonotype was observed many times. CDR3 protein: CSVELAGYNEQFF. Written as DNA, the CDR3 is TGCAGCGTTGAACTAGCGGGGTACAATGAGCAGTTCTTC. This chain connects TRBV29-1 to TRBJ2-1, with 9 bases identical to TRBD2. This CDR3 spans 13 amino acids. Germline V gene data show CDR1 as SQVTM and CDR2 as ANQGSEA. Trimming removed 2 bases from V and 4 bases from J; junction bases left unmatched: 0.

This clonotype was observed a handful of times. V usage is TRBV7-9 and J usage is TRBJ2-1, with D perhaps matching TRBD2 (6 bases). Looked up from germline, CDR1 is SEHNR and CDR2 is FQNEAQ (reference sequence). The CDR3 is 15 amino acids. Trimming removed 5 bases at V and 1 base at J, with 12 bases between. The DNA for the CDR3 is TGTGCCAGCAGCCCACAGCGGGTTTCCTACAATGAGCAGTTCTTC. This translates into CASSPQRVSYNEQFF.

The V gene is TRBV28, the J gene TRBJ2-7, with TRBD2 as a possible D gene (6 bases). The CDR3 covers 11 residues. Trimming removed 3 bases at V and 10 bases at J, with 10 bases between. Germline lookup yields CDR1 MDHEN and CDR2 SYDVKM. As DNA, the CDR3 is TGTGCCAGCAGTTTTTTCGGGAGCCAGTACTTC. This sequence encodes CASSFFGSQYF.